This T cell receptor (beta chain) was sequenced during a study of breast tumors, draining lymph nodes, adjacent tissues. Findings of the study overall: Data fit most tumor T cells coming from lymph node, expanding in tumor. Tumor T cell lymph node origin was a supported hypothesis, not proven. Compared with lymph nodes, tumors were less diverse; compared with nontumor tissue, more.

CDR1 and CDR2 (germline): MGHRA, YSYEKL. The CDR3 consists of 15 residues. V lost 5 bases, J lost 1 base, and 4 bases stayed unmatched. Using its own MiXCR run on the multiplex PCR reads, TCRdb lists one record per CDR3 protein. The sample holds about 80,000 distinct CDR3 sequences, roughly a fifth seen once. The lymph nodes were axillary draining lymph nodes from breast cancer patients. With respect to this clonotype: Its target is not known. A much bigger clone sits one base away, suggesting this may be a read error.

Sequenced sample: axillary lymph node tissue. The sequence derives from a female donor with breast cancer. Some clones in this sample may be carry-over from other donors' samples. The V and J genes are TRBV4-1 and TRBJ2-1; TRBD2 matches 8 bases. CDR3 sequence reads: CASSTPSGSYNEQFF. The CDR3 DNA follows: TGCGCCAGCAGCACTCCTAGCGGGTCCTACAATGAGCAGTTCTTC.